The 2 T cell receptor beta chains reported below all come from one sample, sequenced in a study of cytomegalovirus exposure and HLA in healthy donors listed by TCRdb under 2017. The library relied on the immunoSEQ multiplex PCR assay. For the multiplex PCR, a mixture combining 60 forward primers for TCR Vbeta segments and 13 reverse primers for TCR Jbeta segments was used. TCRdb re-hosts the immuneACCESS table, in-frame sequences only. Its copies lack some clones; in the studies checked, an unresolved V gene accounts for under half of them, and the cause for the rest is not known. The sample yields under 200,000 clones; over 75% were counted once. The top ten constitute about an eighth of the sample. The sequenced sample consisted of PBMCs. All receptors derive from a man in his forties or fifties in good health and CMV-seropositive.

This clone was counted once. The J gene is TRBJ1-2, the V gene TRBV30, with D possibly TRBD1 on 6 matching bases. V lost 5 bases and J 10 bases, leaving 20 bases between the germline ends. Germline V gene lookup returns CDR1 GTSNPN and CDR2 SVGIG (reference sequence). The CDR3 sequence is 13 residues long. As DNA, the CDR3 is TGTGCCTGGCTCACCTCTAGAGGGGGAAACTACACCTTC. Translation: CAWLTSRGGNYTF.

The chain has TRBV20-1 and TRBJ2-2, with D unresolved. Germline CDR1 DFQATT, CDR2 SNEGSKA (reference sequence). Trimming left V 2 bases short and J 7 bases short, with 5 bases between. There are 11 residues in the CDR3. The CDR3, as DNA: TGCAGTGCTAGATCTAACGGGGAGCTGTTTTTT. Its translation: CSARSNGELFF.